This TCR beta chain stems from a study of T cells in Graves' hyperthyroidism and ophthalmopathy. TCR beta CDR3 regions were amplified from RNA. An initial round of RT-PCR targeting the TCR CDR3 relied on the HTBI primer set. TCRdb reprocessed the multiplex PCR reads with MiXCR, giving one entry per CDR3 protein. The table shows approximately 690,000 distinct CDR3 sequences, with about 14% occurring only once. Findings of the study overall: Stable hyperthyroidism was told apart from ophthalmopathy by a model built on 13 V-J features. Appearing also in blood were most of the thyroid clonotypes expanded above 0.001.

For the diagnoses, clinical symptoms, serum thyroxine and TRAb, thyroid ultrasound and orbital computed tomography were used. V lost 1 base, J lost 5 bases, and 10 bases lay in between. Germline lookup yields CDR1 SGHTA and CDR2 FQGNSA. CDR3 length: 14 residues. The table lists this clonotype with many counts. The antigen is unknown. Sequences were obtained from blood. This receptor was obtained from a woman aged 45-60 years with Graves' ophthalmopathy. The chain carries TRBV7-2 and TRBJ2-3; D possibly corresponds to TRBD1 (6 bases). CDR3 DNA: TGTGCCAGCAGCTTAGAGGACAGCTTAGATACGCAGTATTTT. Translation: CASSLEDSLDTQYF.